This passage covers 17 T cell receptor beta chains from one sample sequenced in a study of shared clonotypes between healthy human individuals. In the naive CD8 group, cells lacked CD45RO and were positively selected for CCR7, so terminally differentiated effector memory CD45RA+ cells were left out. Sequencing used immunoSEQ multiplex PCR; TCRdb keeps in-frame clones, though not all of them. Seen here are around 1.9 million clones, approximately 92% observed once, and the top ten hold approximately 1.6%. The sequenced sample was naive CD8+ T cells from PBMCs. The receptor source for this set is a man aged 18 to 29 in good health. Some clones in this sample may be carry-over from other donors' samples.

The CDR3: CATLPPGETYEQYF. The CDR3 bases are TGTGCCACCCTCCCCCCGGGGGAAACCTACGAGCAGTACTTC. The genes are TRBV28 and TRBJ2-7, with D possibly being TRBD2 (6 bases). The V and J ends lost 10 bases and 2 bases respectively, with 18 bases between them. The germline V gene encodes CDR1 MDHEN and CDR2 SYDVKM. The CDR3 spans 14 residues.

Notes on this clone: Other DNA sequences in the same sample also yield this CDR3. This rearrangement joins TRBV5-6 to TRBJ2-1; D unclear. Germline assignment: CDR1 SGHDT and CDR2 YYEEEE. This CDR3 is built from 12 residues. V lost 0 bases, J lost 6 bases, and 4 bases lay in between. The CDR3 sequence: CASSLGLNEQFF. CDR3 in DNA: TGTGCCAGCAGCTTGGGGCTCAATGAGCAGTTCTTC.

Details on this clone: The sample holds other DNA sequences that translate to the same CDR3. The V and J genes are TRBV28 and TRBJ1-6; D not resolved. The ends were cut back, 3 bases at V and 7 bases at J, with 7 bases in the middle. The CDR3 is made up of 13 amino acids. The germline gives CDR1 MDHEN, CDR2 SYDVKM. The CDR3 protein is CASSLVSNSPLHF. CDR3 nucleotides: TGTGCCAGCAGTTTGGTTTCAAATTCACCCCTCCACTTT.

Note on this clone: The identical CDR3 is also encoded by other nucleotide sequences in the sample. The chain recombines TRBV27 with TRBJ1-2, with D hard to call. The CDR3 has 14 amino acids. Germline CDR1 reads MNHEY; CDR2 reads SMNVEV (reference sequence). Trimming removed 2 bases from V and 2 bases from J, with 9 bases in between. The CDR3 DNA follows: TGTGCCAGCAGTTTAGTGGGATCGAACTATGGCTACACCTTC. Amino acid sequence: CASSLVGSNYGYTF.

The V and J genes are TRBV25-1 and TRBJ1-1, with D possibly being TRBD1 (6 bases). In germline, CDR1 is MGHDK, CDR2 SYGVNS. The CDR3 has 14 amino acids. V dropped 0 bases and J dropped 5 bases, with 10 bases sitting between them. The CDR3 loop is CASSEYRTATEAFF. CDR3 sequence (DNA): TGTGCCAGCAGTGAATATCGGACAGCAACTGAAGCTTTCTTT.

This chain joins TRBV27 and TRBJ1-2, with 8 bases matching TRBD1. V shed 3 bases and J 8 bases; nucleotides not matched to a gene: 8. The CDR3 covers 14 residues. Germline lookup yields CDR1 MNHEY and CDR2 SMNVEV (reference sequence). CDR3 amino acids: CASSFVETGEGYTF. CDR3 DNA sequence: TGTGCCAGCAGTTTTGTCGAGACAGGGGAGGGCTACACCTTC.

The CDR3 loop is CASSWVKHAYNEQFF. The CDR3 nucleotides read TGTGCCAGCAGTTGGGTGAAGCATGCCTACAATGAGCAGTTCTTC. The chain carries TRBV6-6 and TRBJ2-1, with D uncertain. Trimming took 4 bases from V and 2 from J, leaving 12 bases between them. Germline V gives CDR1 MNHNY, CDR2 SVGAGI (reference sequence). The CDR3 has 15 residues.

The rearrangement links TRBV29-1 to TRBJ1-6; D uncertain. This CDR3 region has 12 residues. The germline V gene encodes CDR1 SQVTM and CDR2 ANQGSEA. V was pared by 5 bases and J by 14 bases, with 16 bases between. The CDR3 loop reads CSVSGQSGALHF. Written as DNA, the CDR3 is TGCAGCGTTTCCGGTCAATCCGGGGCCCTCCACTTT.

In nucleotides, the CDR3 is TGTGCCATCAGCCGAACCCTGGACAGAAACTACGAGCAGTACTTC. It is translated as CAISRTLDRNYEQYF. The chain combines TRBV10-3 with TRBJ2-7; D possibly corresponds to TRBD1 (6 bases). V gave up 6 bases and J gave up 3 bases, with 18 bases separating them. The CDR3 runs to 15 residues. The germline gives CDR1 ENHRY, CDR2 SYGVKD.

This clone was seen only once. One junction end disagrees with the germline gene, perhaps due to a read error. The V and J genes are TRBV4-2 and TRBJ2-2, with D perhaps being TRBD1 or TRBD2 (5 bases each). The CDR3 length is 17 residues. Germline values: CDR1 LGHNA, CDR2 YNFKEQ. CDR3 nucleotides: TGTGCCAGCAGCCAAGAACCTGCCGGTGTGAGGGGCTTTCTTTCTGTATTT. As protein: CASSQEPAGVRGFLSVF.

J is TRBJ2-1 and V is TRBV27; tentatively, D is TRBD1 (5 bases). Germline V gene sequence: CDR1 MNHEY, CDR2 SMNVEV (reference sequence). There are 15 residues in the CDR3. Deletions cut 3 bases from V and 7 bases from J, with 16 bases between. The CDR3: CASSFLLGPENEQFF. The CDR3 region has the DNA TGTGCCAGCAGTTTTCTCTTGGGGCCGGAGAATGAGCAGTTCTTC.

This chain uses TRBV5-6 with TRBJ2-7; 13 bases are a match to TRBD2. The CDR3 loop spans 17 amino acids. Germline V gives CDR1 SGHDT, CDR2 YYEEEE. J lost 4 bases, V lost 1 base, and 8 bases had no gene match. The chain's CDR3 is CASSLSLAGGPMYEQYF. CDR3 DNA: TGTGCCAGCAGCTTGTCACTAGCGGGAGGGCCGATGTACGAGCAGTACTTC.

The chain is built from TRBV29-1 and TRBJ2-1, with a tentative D call TRBD2 (6 bases). The CDR3 spans 14 residues. The germline V and J ends were trimmed by 7 bases and 6 bases, with 19 bases remaining between them. CDR1 and CDR2 (germline): SQVTM, ANQGSEA. CDR3 sequence reads: CSGNGGLVGNEQFF. DNA of the CDR3: TGCAGCGGCAACGGAGGGCTAGTTGGCAATGAGCAGTTCTTC.

The chain recombines TRBV10-3 with TRBJ1-5; 9 bases fit TRBD1. The CDR3 spans 15 residues. Trimming at V came to 6 bases and at J to 4 bases, leaving 7 bases not matched to a gene. The germline V gene encodes CDR1 ENHRY and CDR2 SYGVKD. This CDR3 reads CAISKQGAHNQPQHF. The CDR3 bases are TGTGCCATCAGCAAACAGGGGGCCCATAATCAGCCCCAGCATTTT.

The rearrangement links TRBV15 to TRBJ1-5; 8 nucleotides match TRBD1. The junction had 2 bases not matched to a gene; V was cut back by 5 bases and J by 2 bases. Per the germline V gene, CDR1 is LNHNV and CDR2 is YYDKDF (reference sequence). This CDR3 has 14 residues. Here the CDR3 DNA reads TGTGCCACCAGCCAGACAGGGGGCAATCAGCCCCAGCATTTT. The encoded protein is CATSQTGGNQPQHF. Looking up the rest from reference TRBV15 and TRBJ1-5 gives the full variable domain: DAMVIQNPRYQVTQFGKPVTLSCSQTLNHNVMYWYQQKSSQAPKLLFHYYDKDFNNEADTPDNFQSRRPNTSFCFLDIRSPGLGDTAMYLCATSQTGGNQPQHFGDGTRLSIL.

The J gene is TRBJ2-7, the V gene TRBV28, with D perhaps matching TRBD1 (6 bases). The CDR3 has 15 residues. The V end lost 3 bases, the J end lost 1 base, and 13 bases lay between the germline ends. Germline CDR1 MDHEN, CDR2 SYDVKM. The CDR3 region has the DNA TGTGCCAGCAGTTTCCAGGGGTTCTCTTCCTACGAGCAGTACTTC. Its protein product is CASSFQGFSSYEQYF.

This chain joins TRBV10-3 and TRBJ2-2, with 12 bases identical to TRBD2. The trim removed 2 bases at V and 1 base at J, leaving 5 bases unmatched. Germline CDR1 is ENHRY and CDR2 is SYGVKD. The CDR3 is 18 amino acids. The CDR3 reads CAISEPGLAGRNTGELFF. DNA for the CDR3: TGTGCCATCAGTGAGCCCGGACTAGCGGGAAGGAACACCGGGGAGCTGTTTTTT.